Below, 7 T cell receptor beta chains from the same sample are listed, as sequenced in a study of blood T cells in healthy people across ages. Primed by a sample-barcoded 5' primer and a J-beta primer mix, a second PCR proceeded for about 7 to 11 cycles. Via MiXCR, TCRdb re-called the 5' RACE reads, giving one row per CDR3 protein. Among 850,000 to 950,000 distinct CDR3 sequences listed, about 30% were seen once. The sample consisted of blood. These TCRs come from a woman over 75 in good health.

A remark on this clonotype: Compared with germline, one end of the junction differs, possibly owing to a read error. The V call is TRBV18, the J call TRBJ2-7, with TRBD2 matching over 7 bases. Germline V CDR1 and CDR2: KGHSH, LQKENI. CDR3 length: 12 residues. In DNA, the CDR3 is TGTGCCAGCTCACCGGGGGGGTACGGGCAGTACTTC. Residues: CASSPGGYGQYF.

In the case of this clonotype: This may come from a read error, since a much larger clone is one base off. The chain uses TRBV5-6 and TRBJ2-7; 7 nucleotides line up with TRBD2. The J call may be in error: the DNA end matches TRBJ2-5 better. The CDR3 is 13 amino acids. The germline V gene encodes CDR1 SGHDT and CDR2 YYEEEE. The CDR3 DNA is TGTGCCAGCAGCTGGGAGACGGGGGGGACCCAGTACTTC. This encodes CASSWETGGTQYF.

The chain has TRBV27 and TRBJ2-5; possible D gene TRBD2, 5 bases. The CDR3 loop spans 13 amino acids. The V gene's germline CDR1 is MNHEY and CDR2 SMNVEV (reference sequence). Trimming took 8 bases from V and 4 from J, leaving 14 bases between them. The CDR3 DNA reads TGTGCCAGCGCCCGGAGGTTTACAGAGACCCAGTACTTC. Protein product: CASARRFTETQYF.

As DNA, the CDR3 is TGTGCCAGCAGCTCGGGGGGGCAGGGAAAGCAGTACTTC. Its protein product is CASSSGGQGKQYF. The chain uses TRBV7-2 and TRBJ2-7, with 8 bases fitting TRBD2. This CDR3 contains 13 residues. After removal of 4 bases from V and 8 bases from J, the junction contained 7 bases not matched to a gene. Germline V CDR1 and CDR2: SGHTA, FQGNSA.

There are many counts of this clonotype. The chain carries TRBV6-5 and TRBJ2-7, with 8 bases aligning to TRBD1. Germline values: CDR1 MNHEY, CDR2 SVGAGI. The junction had 6 bases not matched to a gene; V was cut back by 2 bases and J by 3 bases. This CDR3 spans 15 amino acids. The CDR3 DNA reads as TGTGCCAGCAGTTACGGGACAGGAGGGCGCTACGAGCAGTACTTC. Its protein is CASSYGTGGRYEQYF.

V gene TRBV2 combines with J gene TRBJ1-6; D gene ambiguous. Germline loops: CDR1 SNHLY, CDR2 FYNNEI. V was pared by 8 bases and J by 10 bases, with 18 bases between. CDR3 size: 14 residues. The CDR3 region has the DNA TGTGCCAGCTCCAGTGACGCGCCCGGGTCACCCCTCCACTTT. Encoded protein: CASSSDAPGSPLHF.

A note on this clonotype: This sequence may be a read error, since a much larger clone differs from it by one base. V gene TRBV28 combines with J gene TRBJ2-5; 12 bases are shared with TRBD2. The CDR3 consists of 18 residues. V lost 4 bases and J lost 11; bases outside the gene matches: 20. The germline CDR1 and CDR2 sequences are MDHEN and SYDVKM. CDR3 protein: CASSSPGLAGPKVNEQYF. Here the CDR3 DNA reads TGTGCCAGCAGTTCCCCGGGACTAGCGGGCCCAAAGGTCAATGAGCAGTACTTC.